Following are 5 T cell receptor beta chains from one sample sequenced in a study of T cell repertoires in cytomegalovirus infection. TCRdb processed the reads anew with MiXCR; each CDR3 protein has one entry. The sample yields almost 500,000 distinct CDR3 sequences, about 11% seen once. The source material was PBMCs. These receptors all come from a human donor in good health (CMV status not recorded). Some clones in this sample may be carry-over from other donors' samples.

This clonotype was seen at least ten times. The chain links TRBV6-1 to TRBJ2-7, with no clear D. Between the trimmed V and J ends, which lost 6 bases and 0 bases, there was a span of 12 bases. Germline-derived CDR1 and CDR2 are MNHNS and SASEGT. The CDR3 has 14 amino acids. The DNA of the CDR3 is TGTGCCAGCAGGCAACAGTTAAGCTCCTACGAGCAGTACTTC. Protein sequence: CASRQQLSSYEQYF.

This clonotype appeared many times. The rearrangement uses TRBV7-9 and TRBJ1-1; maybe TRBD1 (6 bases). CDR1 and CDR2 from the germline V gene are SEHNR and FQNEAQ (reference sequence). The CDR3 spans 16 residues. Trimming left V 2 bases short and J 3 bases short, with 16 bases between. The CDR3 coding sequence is TGTGCCAGCAGCTTACCCAGGGGAACGGTTGACACTGAAGCTTTCTTT. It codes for CASSLPRGTVDTEAFF.

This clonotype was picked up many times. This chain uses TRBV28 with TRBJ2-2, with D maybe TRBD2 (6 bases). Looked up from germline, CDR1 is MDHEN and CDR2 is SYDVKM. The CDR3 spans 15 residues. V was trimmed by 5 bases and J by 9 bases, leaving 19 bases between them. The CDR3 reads CASSRGGLGARELFF. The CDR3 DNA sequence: TGTGCCAGCAGTCGTGGGGGACTTGGGGCCCGGGAGCTGTTTTTT. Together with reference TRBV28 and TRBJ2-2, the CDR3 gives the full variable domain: DVKVTQSSRYLVKRTGEKVFLECVQDMDHENMFWYRQDPGLGLRLIYFSYDVKMKEKGDIPEGYSVSREKKERFSLILESASTNQTSMYLCASSRGGLGARELFFGEGSRLTVL.

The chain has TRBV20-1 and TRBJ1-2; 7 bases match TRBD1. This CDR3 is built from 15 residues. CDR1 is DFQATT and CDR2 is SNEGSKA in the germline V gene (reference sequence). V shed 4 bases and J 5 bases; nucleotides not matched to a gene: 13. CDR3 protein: CSAKGDSLATYGYTF. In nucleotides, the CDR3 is TGCAGTGCTAAAGGGGACAGTCTCGCTACGTATGGCTACACCTTC.

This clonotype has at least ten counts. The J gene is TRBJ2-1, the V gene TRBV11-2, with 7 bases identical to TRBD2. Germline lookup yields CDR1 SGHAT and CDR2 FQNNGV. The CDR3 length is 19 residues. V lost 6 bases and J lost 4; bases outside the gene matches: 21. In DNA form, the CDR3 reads TGTGCCAGCAGATCTACAGCAAGTGGGAGGGCCGAGGAATACAATGAGCAGTTCTTC. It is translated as CASRSTASGRAEEYNEQFF. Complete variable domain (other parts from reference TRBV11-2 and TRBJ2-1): EAGVAQSPRYKIIEKRQSVAFWCNPISGHATLYWYQQILGQGPKLLIQFQNNGVVDDSQLPKDRFSAERLKGVDSTLKIQPAKLEDSAVYLCASRSTASGRAEEYNEQFFGPGTRLTVL.